This TCR beta chain was sequenced for a study of shared clonotypes between healthy human individuals (dated by TCRdb to the early 2020s). About the full investigation: A few men and two women, aged 18 to 49 years, made up the cohort. To increase sequencing depth and limit assay-specific biases, TCR repertoire library preparation and sequencing were carried out by different laboratories using diverse techniques. To estimate repertoire size and how much clonotypes are shared between individuals, the study performed deep sequencing of blood TCR repertoires from 4 to 6 healthy adults. Per donor, three plates each were used for CD4 naive and CD4 memory, two for CD8 naive, and one for CD8 memory. Between about 0.85 and 8.9 billion PBMCs per donor were obtained by leukapheresis.

The donors were healthy, HIV-negative adults who had no recently reported acute infections or vaccinations. Only Caucasian adults living in Nashville, Tennessee, USA were represented among the donors. CD4+ T cells were enriched by magnetic negative selection, after which naive cells were positively selected on CD45RA and the negative fraction was taken as the memory subset. Blood was collected by leukapheresis, and PBMCs were isolated by Ficoll-Histopaque density gradient centrifugation and then cryopreserved in liquid nitrogen vapor phase. Analytical flow cytometry was used to check the purity and quantity of each magnetically sorted T cell population. Genomic DNA was isolated from every sorted fraction and measured by UV absorbance on a Nanodrop 2000c. In the case of this clone: It lacks a known antigen. No much larger clone exists at a distance of one base, and base qualities are not known.

Trimming takes 8 bases from V and 5 bases from J, and the germline ends sit 21 bases apart. The germline V gene sets CDR1 to SNHLY and CDR2 to FYNNEI. From the cysteine through the phenylalanine, the CDR3 covers 15 amino acids. Only CDR3 DNA is held: 45 bases, read in frame from base 1. Using the deep immunoSEQ assay, multiplex PCR amplified TCR CDR3 regions from genomic DNA. Extracted genomic DNA from each cell subset was spread evenly across all wells of several immunoSEQ 96-well plates, with each plate serving as a replicate. For sorted subsets, each replicate PCR was loaded with about 200 ng genomic DNA, equivalent to 25,000 to 30,000 T cell genomes. The purified libraries were quantified using a Qubit 3.0 fluorometer, sized with a Bioanalyzer 2100, and then quantified again using the KAPA Library Quantification kit. Every immunoSEQ 96-well plate was sequenced on a separate single-read 150-cycle Illumina NextSeq 550 flow cell. The original pipeline was this. Because the immunoSEQ output included only junctional sequences and no quality scores, the filtering could not be the same as the filtering used for full-length reads. Sequences were annotated with PyIR, a Python wrapper for IgBLAST v1.9, and V/J genes and CDR3 were assigned using IMGT germline references. Reads with weak V/J assignments (E-value above 1e-6), missing CDR3, stop codons, out-of-frame junctions, or ambiguous translated residues were removed. V3J clonotypes were defined as sequences sharing the same inferred V gene, J gene, and CDR3 amino acid sequence. The percentage overlap between two repertoires was calculated by dividing the number of shared unique clonotypes by the size of the smaller repertoire. Repertoire richness was assessed with RTK rarefaction, the Chao1 estimator, and Recon v2.1 estimates of unobserved clonotypes. Generation probabilities for all TCRbeta clonotypes obtained by the gDNA method from four donors were computed using OLGA. Drawn from immuneACCESS, this table holds only the in-frame rearrangements with V and J called that TCRdb kept. Clones are partly lost; checked studies trace under half to an unresolved V gene and leave the rest unexplained. The DNA gave D and trimming, while V, J and clone size come from that table. Here the sample has approximately 2.5 million clones; roughly 93% occur a single time. Of the sample, approximately 0.37% falls within the top ten clones.

Broad study findings and their caveats: Naive subsets generally had larger estimated clonotype richness than memory subsets. When four donors were compared, the shared fraction of clonotypes was 5% to 6.5% for naive CD4, 3.5% to 4% for naive CD8, about 2.5% for memory CD4, and roughly 0.4% for memory CD8. Even with the large sequencing depth, rarefaction of the sorted-subset datasets indicated that sequencing was incomplete. Higher generation probabilities were observed for clonotypes shared by all four sorted-subset donors than for non-shared clonotypes. Pairwise subsampling indicated that sequencing depth was expected to affect the degree of clonotype sharing among donors. Only blood was sampled, and tissue TCR repertoires likely differ from those in blood. The genetic and exposure-history diversity represented was limited by the small number of donors.

Sequencing was done on a sample of naive CD4+ T cells from PBMCs. The label giving this sample's cell subset or site can be read as: CD45RA+ positively selected. The clonotype comes from a man between 18 and 29 years old in good health. Some clones in this sample may be carry-over from other donors' samples. The rearranged chain carries TRBV2 and TRBJ1-2; the D gene is perhaps TRBD1, from 6 matching bases. The CDR3 region reads CASLPGAQPSYGYTF. The bases read TGTGCCAGCCTCCCGGGGGCCCAACCTTCATATGGCTACACCTTC.